This TCR beta chain comes out of a study of T cells after yellow fever vaccination. TCRdb re-derived calls from the 5' RACE reads in MiXCR, one entry per CDR3 protein. The table records roughly 330,000 distinct CDR3 sequences, about 6.6% of them present only once. This CDR3 has 16 residues. Trimming at V came to 2 bases and at J to 4 bases, leaving 9 bases not matched to a gene. Germline CDR1 is SGHTA and CDR2 is FQGNSA. This clonotype was seen more than once but under ten times. The genes are TRBV7-2 and TRBJ2-5; 8 bases fit TRBD2. This sample comprised PBMCs, obtained roughly seven weeks after the first yellow fever vaccination. The clonotype was recovered from a man younger than 35 who received the YFV17D yellow fever vaccine. The CDR3 loop reads CASSLSRGGPGETQYF. CDR3 coding DNA: TGTGCCAGCAGCTTATCTCGGGGGGGGCCGGGAGAGACCCAGTACTTC.